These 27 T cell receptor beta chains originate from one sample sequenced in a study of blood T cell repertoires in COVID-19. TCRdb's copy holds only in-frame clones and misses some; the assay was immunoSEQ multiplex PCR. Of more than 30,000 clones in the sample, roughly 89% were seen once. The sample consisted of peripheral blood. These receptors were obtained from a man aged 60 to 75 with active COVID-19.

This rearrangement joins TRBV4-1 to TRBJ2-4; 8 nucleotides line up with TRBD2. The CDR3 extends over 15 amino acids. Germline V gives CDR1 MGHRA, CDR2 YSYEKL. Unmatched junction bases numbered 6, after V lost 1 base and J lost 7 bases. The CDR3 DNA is TGCGCCAGCAGCCAAGTCTCCACGGGGGGGAACATTCAGTACTTC. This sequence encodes CASSQVSTGGNIQYF.

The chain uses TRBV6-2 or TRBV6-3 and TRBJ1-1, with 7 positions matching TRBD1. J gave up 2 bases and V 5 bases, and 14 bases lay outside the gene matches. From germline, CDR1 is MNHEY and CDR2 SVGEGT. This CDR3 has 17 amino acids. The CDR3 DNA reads TGTGCCAGCAGTATCCCTCGGCGGGGACAGTCCAACACTGAAGCTTTCTTT. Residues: CASSIPRRGQSNTEAFF.

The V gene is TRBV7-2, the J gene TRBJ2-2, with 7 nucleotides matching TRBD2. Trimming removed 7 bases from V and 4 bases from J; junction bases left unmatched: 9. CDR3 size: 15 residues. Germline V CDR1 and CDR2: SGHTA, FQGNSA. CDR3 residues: CASTQRGTGTGELFF. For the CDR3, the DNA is TGTGCCAGCACCCAGCGGGGCACGGGCACCGGGGAGCTGTTTTTT.

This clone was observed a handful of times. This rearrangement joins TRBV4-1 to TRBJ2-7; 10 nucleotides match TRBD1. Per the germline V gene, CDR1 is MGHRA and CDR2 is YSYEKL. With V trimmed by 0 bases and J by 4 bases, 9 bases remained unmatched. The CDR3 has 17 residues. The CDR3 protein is CASSQDWARDRGYEQYF. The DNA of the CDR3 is TGCGCCAGCAGCCAAGATTGGGCCCGGGACAGGGGTTACGAGCAGTACTTC.

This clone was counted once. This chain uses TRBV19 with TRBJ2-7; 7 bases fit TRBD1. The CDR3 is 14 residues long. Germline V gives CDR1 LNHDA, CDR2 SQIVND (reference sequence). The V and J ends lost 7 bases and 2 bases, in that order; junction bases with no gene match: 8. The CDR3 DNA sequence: TGTGCCAGTAACCCAACCGGGACAGCCTACGAGCAGTACTTC. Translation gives CASNPTGTAYEQYF.

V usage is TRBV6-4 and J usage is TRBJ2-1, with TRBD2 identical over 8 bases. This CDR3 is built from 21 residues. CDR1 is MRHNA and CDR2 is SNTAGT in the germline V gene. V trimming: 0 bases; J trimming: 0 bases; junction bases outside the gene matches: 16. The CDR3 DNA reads TGTGCCAGCAGTGACTCGAGGGGGGCTAGCGGGTTCCGTAGCTCCTACAATGAGCAGTTCTTC. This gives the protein CASSDSRGASGFRSSYNEQFF.

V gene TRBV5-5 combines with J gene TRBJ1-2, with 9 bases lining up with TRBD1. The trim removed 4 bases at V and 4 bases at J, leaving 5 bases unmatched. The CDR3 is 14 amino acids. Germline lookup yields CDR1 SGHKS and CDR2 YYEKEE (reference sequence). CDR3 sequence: CASSQGQGAYGYTF. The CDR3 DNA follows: TGTGCCAGCAGCCAGGGACAGGGAGCCTATGGCTACACCTTC.

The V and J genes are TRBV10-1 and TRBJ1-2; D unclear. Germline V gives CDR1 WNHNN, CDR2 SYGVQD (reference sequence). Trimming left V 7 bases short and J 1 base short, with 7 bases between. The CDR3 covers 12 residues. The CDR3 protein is CASMSGNYGYTF. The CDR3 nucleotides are TGCGCCAGCATGTCAGGTAACTATGGCTACACCTTC.

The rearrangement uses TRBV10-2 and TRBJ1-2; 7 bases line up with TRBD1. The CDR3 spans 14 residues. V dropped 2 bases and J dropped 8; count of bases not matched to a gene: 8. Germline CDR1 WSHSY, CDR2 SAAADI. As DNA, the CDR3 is TGCGCCAGCAGTGAGACCCCGAGGGGGCACGGCTACACCTTC. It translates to CASSETPRGHGYTF.

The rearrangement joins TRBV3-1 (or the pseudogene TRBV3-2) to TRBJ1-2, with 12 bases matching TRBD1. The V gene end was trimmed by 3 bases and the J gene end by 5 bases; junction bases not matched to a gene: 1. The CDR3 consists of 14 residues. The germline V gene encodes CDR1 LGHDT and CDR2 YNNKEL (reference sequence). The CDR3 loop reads CASSQGQGAYGYTF. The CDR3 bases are TGTGCCAGCAGCCAGGGACAGGGGGCTTATGGCTACACCTTC.

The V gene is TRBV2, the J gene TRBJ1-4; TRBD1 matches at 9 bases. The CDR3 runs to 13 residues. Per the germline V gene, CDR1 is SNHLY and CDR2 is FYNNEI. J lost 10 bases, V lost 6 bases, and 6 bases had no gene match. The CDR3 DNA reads TGTGCCAGCAGAGGGACAGGGTTTCGAAAACTGTTTTTT. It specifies CASRGTGFRKLFF.

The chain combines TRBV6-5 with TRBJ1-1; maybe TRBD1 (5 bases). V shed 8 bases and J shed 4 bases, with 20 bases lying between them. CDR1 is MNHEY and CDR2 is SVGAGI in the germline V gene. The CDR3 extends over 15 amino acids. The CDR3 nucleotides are TGTGCCAGCCATCTTCCCGGGGGTGGTTCCACTGAAGCTTTCTTT. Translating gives CASHLPGGGSTEAFF.

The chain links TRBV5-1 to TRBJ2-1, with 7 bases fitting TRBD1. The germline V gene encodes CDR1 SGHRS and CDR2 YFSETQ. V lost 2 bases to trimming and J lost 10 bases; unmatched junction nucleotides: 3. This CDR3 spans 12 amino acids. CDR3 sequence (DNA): TGCGCCAGCAGCTTACAACAGGGGGAGCAGTTCTTC. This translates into CASSLQQGEQFF.

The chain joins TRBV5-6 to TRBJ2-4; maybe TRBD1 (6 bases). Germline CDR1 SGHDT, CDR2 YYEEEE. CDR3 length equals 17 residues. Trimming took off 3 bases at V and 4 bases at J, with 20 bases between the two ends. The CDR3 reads CASSSVNRVVGKNIQYF. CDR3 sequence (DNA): TGTGCCAGCAGCTCAGTTAACAGGGTCGTCGGAAAAAACATTCAGTACTTC.

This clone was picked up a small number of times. CDR3 nucleotide sequence: TGTGCCTGGAGTGTAACAAGCTATGGCTACACCTTC. It is translated as CAWSVTSYGYTF. The chain carries TRBV30 and TRBJ1-2; no definite D call. The CDR3 is 12 residues long. Deletions cut 0 bases from V and 4 bases from J, with 6 bases between. Looked up from germline, CDR1 is GTSNPN and CDR2 is SVGIG (reference sequence).

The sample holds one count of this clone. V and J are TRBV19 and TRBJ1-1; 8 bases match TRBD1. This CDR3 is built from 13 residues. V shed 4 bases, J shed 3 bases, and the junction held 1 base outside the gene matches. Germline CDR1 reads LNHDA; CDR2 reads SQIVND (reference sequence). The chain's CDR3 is CASSTQGDTEAFF. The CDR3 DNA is TGTGCCAGTAGTACACAGGGGGACACTGAAGCTTTCTTT.

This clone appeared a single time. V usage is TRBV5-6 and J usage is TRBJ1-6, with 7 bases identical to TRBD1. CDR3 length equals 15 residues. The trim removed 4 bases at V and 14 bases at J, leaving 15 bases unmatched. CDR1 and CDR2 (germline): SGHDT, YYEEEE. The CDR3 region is CASSPRQGWGLALHF. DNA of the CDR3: TGTGCCAGCAGCCCTCGACAGGGATGGGGTTTGGCCCTCCACTTT. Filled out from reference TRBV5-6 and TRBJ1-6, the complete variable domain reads DAGVTQSPTHLIKTRGQQVTLRCSPKSGHDTVSWYQQALGQGPQFIFQYYEEEERQRGNFPDRFSGHQFPNYSSELNVNALLLGDSALYLCASSPRQGWGLALHFGNGTRLTVT.

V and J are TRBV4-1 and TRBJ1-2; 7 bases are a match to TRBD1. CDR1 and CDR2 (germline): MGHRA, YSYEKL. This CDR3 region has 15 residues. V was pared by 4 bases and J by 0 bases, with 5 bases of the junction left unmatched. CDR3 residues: CASSLGTVPNYGYTF. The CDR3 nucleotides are TGCGCCAGCAGCCTGGGGACAGTCCCTAACTATGGCTACACCTTC.

The CDR3 DNA reads as TGTGCCAGCAGCGTACCGGCTCTAGCGGGGGGTTCGAATGAGCAGTTCTTC. The encoded protein is CASSVPALAGGSNEQFF. This chain connects TRBV9 to TRBJ2-1; 11 nucleotides agree with TRBD2. The CDR3 extends over 17 amino acids. Per the germline V gene, CDR1 is SGDLS and CDR2 is YYNGEE. Unmatched junction bases numbered 10, after V lost 1 base and J lost 7 bases.

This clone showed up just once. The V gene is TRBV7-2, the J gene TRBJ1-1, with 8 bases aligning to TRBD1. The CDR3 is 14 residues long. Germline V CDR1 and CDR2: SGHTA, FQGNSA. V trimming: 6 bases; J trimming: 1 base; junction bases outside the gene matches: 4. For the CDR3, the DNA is TGTGCCAGCAGAATACAGGGGGGGAACACTGAAGCTTTCTTT. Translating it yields CASRIQGGNTEAFF.

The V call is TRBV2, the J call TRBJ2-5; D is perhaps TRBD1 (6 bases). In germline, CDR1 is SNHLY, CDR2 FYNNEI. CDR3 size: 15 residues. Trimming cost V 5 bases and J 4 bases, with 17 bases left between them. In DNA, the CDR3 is TGTGCCAGCAGTAACTGGGGGCGAACTGGAGAGACCCAGTACTTC. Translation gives CASSNWGRTGETQYF. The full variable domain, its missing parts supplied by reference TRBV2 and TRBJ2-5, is EPEVTQTPSHQVTQMGQEVILRCVPISNHLYFYWYRQILGQKVEFLVSFYNNEISEKSEIFDDQFSVERPDGSNFTLKIRSTKLEDSAMYFCASSNWGRTGETQYFGPGTRLLVL.

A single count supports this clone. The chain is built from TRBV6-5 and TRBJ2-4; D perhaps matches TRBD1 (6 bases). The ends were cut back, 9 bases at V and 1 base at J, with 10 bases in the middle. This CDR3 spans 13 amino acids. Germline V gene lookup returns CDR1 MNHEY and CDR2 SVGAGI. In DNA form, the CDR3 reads TGTGCCAGTCAGGGGTATGCCAAAAACATTCAGTACTTC. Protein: CASQGYAKNIQYF.

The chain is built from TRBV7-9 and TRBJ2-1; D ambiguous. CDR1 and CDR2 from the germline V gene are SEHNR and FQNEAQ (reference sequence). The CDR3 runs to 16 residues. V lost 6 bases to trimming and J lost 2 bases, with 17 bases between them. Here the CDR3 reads CASRNLRDFTYNEQFF. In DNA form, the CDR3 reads TGTGCCAGCAGAAACCTCCGAGACTTTACCTACAATGAGCAGTTCTTC.

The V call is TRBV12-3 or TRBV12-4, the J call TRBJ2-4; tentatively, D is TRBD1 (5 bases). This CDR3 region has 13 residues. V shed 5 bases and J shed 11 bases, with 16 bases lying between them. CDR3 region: CASSPRTRVVQYF. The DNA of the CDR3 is TGTGCCAGCAGTCCCCGGACACGGGTAGTTCAGTACTTC.

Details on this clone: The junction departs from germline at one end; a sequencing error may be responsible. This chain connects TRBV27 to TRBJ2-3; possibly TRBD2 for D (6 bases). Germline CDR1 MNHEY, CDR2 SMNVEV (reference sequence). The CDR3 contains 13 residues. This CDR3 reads CASSIGLGTPGYF. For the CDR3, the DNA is TGTGCCAGCAGTATTGGCCTGGGGACTCCCGGTTACTTT.

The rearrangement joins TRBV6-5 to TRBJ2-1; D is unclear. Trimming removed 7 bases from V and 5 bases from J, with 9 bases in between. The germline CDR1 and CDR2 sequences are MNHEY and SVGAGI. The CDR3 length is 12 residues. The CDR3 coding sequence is TGTGCCAGCAATGGCATCAACAATGAGCAGTTCTTC. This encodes CASNGINNEQFF.

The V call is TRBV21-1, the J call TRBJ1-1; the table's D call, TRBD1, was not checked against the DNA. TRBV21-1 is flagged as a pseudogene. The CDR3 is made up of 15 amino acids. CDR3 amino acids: CASSKAGRPYTEAFF. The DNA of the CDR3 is TGTGCCAGCAGCAAAGCCGGCAGGCCCTACACTGAAGCTTTCTTT.